One and the same sample provided the 23 T cell receptor beta chains below, sequenced in a study of cytomegalovirus exposure and HLA in healthy donors. With 60 Vbeta and 13 Jbeta primers, the PCR was carried out. Here immunoSEQ multiplex PCR was the method, and the copy in TCRdb shows in-frame clones only, minus some. This sample has roughly 220,000 clones; 70% occur once, and the top ten carry 2.6%. The material sequenced was PBMCs. These receptors all stem from a man aged 35-49 years in good health and CMV-seropositive.

V gene TRBV4-2 combines with J gene TRBJ1-6; the match to TRBD1 covers 8 bases. Per the germline V gene, CDR1 is LGHNA and CDR2 is YNFKEQ. The V gene end was trimmed by 3 bases and the J gene end by 9 bases; junction bases not matched to a gene: 10. The CDR3 is made up of 16 amino acids. CDR3 in DNA: TGTGCCAGCAGCCATGACCCGACAGGGGCAGGTTCACCCCTCCACTTT. Encoded protein: CASSHDPTGAGSPLHF.

CDR3 sequence: CASSPDRGPYEQYF. CDR3 coding DNA: TGTGCCAGCAGCCCGGACAGGGGGCCCTACGAGCAGTACTTC. The chain carries TRBV5-6 and TRBJ2-7; TRBD1 agrees at 11 bases. The germline V gene has CDR1 SGHDT and CDR2 YYEEEE. This CDR3 comprises 14 residues. Trimming at V came to 4 bases and at J to 2 bases, leaving 2 bases not matched to a gene.

The chain couples TRBV18 to TRBJ1-4, with 9 bases lining up with TRBD1. The J segment lost 6 bases and the V segment lost 0 bases, leaving 2 bases of the junction unmatched. The CDR3 sequence is 15 residues long. The germline CDR1 and CDR2 sequences are KGHSH and LQKENI. The CDR3 coding sequence is TGTGCCAGCTCACCACCGGACAGGGGAGATGAAAAACTGTTTTTT. As protein: CASSPPDRGDEKLFF.

This clone was picked up a small number of times. The chain combines TRBV9 with TRBJ2-1; 9 nucleotides align to TRBD1. With V trimmed by 5 bases and J by 3 bases, 9 bases remained unmatched. This CDR3 comprises 16 residues. CDR1 and CDR2 from the germline V gene are SGDLS and YYNGEE. The CDR3 DNA reads as TGTGCCAGCAGTGCAGAAGGACAGGGGATCTACAATGAGCAGTTCTTC. Translating gives CASSAEGQGIYNEQFF.

The chain couples TRBV2 to TRBJ2-6; D may be TRBD2 (6 bases). The CDR3 runs 14 residues. The germline V gene has CDR1 SNHLY and CDR2 FYNNEI. Trimming took 9 bases from V and 0 from J, leaving 9 bases between them. The CDR3 loop is CAREGDSGANVLTF. CDR3 sequence (DNA): TGTGCCAGGGAGGGAGACTCTGGGGCCAACGTCCTGACTTTC.

This clone was recorded a few times. Other DNA variants within this sample encode the same CDR3. The V call is TRBV9, the J call TRBJ2-2; D is unresolved. The ends were cut back, 4 bases at V and 2 bases at J, with 3 bases in the middle. Looked up from germline, CDR1 is SGDLS and CDR2 is YYNGEE. The CDR3 consists of 12 residues. Here the CDR3 reads CASSLNTGELFF. The CDR3 DNA reads as TGTGCCAGCAGCCTAAACACCGGGGAGCTGTTTTTT.

The V gene is TRBV2, the J gene TRBJ2-3; 9 bases align to TRBD1. This CDR3 contains 16 residues. With V trimmed by 0 bases and J by 6 bases, 7 bases remained unmatched. The germline gives CDR1 SNHLY, CDR2 FYNNEI. DNA of the CDR3: TGTGCCAGCAGTGAAGCGCCCAGACAGGGGGACGATACGCAGTATTTT. Its protein is CASSEAPRQGDDTQYF.

This clone has a single count. The chain couples TRBV4-1 to TRBJ2-7; D not certain. The CDR3 runs 17 residues. Germline V gene data show CDR1 as MGHRA and CDR2 as YSYEKL. V lost 1 base and J 1 base, leaving 17 bases between the germline ends. The CDR3: CASSQAQTASWSYEQYF. CDR3 sequence (DNA): TGCGCCAGCAGCCAAGCTCAAACAGCTTCTTGGTCCTACGAGCAGTACTTC.

This chain uses TRBV15 with TRBJ2-3; D might be TRBD1 (5 bases). Trimming left V 5 bases short and J 2 bases short, with 8 bases between. CDR1 LNHNV and CDR2 YYDKDF come from the germline V gene (reference sequence). The CDR3 contains 13 residues. Here the CDR3 reads CATSGRVTDTQYF. Here the CDR3 DNA reads TGTGCCACCAGCGGCAGGGTCACAGATACGCAGTATTTT.

The gene calls are TRBV7-9 and TRBJ2-7; 7 bases match TRBD2. Germline V gene lookup returns CDR1 SEHNR and CDR2 FQNEAQ (reference sequence). Losses at the gene ends were 5 bases for V and 2 bases for J; bases not matched to a gene: 6. The CDR3 length is 14 residues. CDR3 protein: CASSVGLVTYEQYF. The CDR3 nucleotides read TGTGCCAGCAGCGTCGGACTAGTAACCTACGAGCAGTACTTC.

This chain joins TRBV5-1 and TRBJ2-7; maybe TRBD1 (5 bases). Germline lookup yields CDR1 SGHRS and CDR2 YFSETQ. V was pared by 2 bases and J by 6 bases, with 15 bases between. This CDR3 comprises 14 residues. In nucleotides, the CDR3 is TGCGCCAGCAGCTTCAGTAGCAGGGCCTCCGAGCAGTACTTC. Translated: CASSFSSRASEQYF.

The rearrangement links TRBV7-9 to TRBJ2-7; 8 nucleotides match TRBD2. The CDR3 extends over 17 amino acids. The ends lost 4 bases at V and 0 bases at J; junction bases unmatched: 11. Germline assignment: CDR1 SEHNR and CDR2 FQNEAQ (reference sequence). The CDR3 sequence is CASSSAGLRGASYEQYF. CDR3 sequence (DNA): TGTGCCAGCAGCTCAGCGGGGTTGCGGGGGGCCTCCTACGAGCAGTACTTC.

The V gene is TRBV6-1, the J gene TRBJ1-5, with a possible D match to TRBD1 (6 bases). The germline V gene encodes CDR1 MNHNS and CDR2 SASEGT. The CDR3 extends over 15 amino acids. Trimming stripped 7 bases from V and 6 bases from J, with 19 bases between. CDR3 nucleotide sequence: TGTGCCAGCACCAGGACAGTGGAAGTGGGTCAGCCCCAGCATTTT. It translates to CASTRTVEVGQPQHF.

This chain uses TRBV4-1 with TRBJ1-4; TRBD1 aligns across 7 bases. J lost 6 bases, V lost 0 bases, and 4 bases had no gene match. CDR1 MGHRA and CDR2 YSYEKL come from the germline V gene. The CDR3 is 15 amino acids. The CDR3 loop reads CASSQDRQGDEKLFF. In nucleotides, the CDR3 is TGCGCCAGCAGCCAAGATCGGCAGGGGGATGAAAAACTGTTTTTT.

This clone showed up just a few times. This chain joins TRBV4-1 and TRBJ1-3; D is ambiguous. The CDR3 covers 20 residues. Trimming removed 3 bases at V and 4 bases at J, with 28 bases between. Germline V gene data show CDR1 as MGHRA and CDR2 as YSYEKL. The CDR3 reads CASSHPTPGGWATRGNTIYF. Here the CDR3 DNA reads TGCGCCAGCAGCCACCCCACCCCCGGTGGCTGGGCTACACGCGGAAACACCATATATTTT.

This clone was seen only a few times. This same CDR3 is encoded by further DNA sequences in the sample. The V call is TRBV6-5, the J call TRBJ2-7; 9 nucleotides match TRBD2. The CDR3 loop spans 15 amino acids. Per germline, CDR1 MNHEY and CDR2 SVGAGI. V dropped 5 bases and J dropped 7; count of bases not matched to a gene: 12. The CDR3 DNA is TGTGCCAGCAGTACCGTAGCGGGGGCCCCGGGTGAGCAGTACTTC. Protein: CASSTVAGAPGEQYF.

This clone was observed a handful of times. The chain couples TRBV2 to TRBJ1-1; 9 positions match TRBD1. Germline V CDR1 and CDR2: SNHLY, FYNNEI. The CDR3 has 15 amino acids. Trimming removed 4 bases from V and 5 bases from J; junction bases left unmatched: 8. The CDR3 spells CASSGFGTGLTEAFF. Here the CDR3 DNA reads TGTGCCAGCAGTGGGTTCGGGACAGGGTTGACTGAAGCTTTCTTT.

The CDR3 loop is CASSLPQTGNTEAFF. The CDR3 nucleotides read TGTGCCAGCAGCCTACCTCAGACGGGGAACACTGAAGCTTTCTTT. The V call is TRBV6-6, the J call TRBJ1-1; no clear D gene. Per the germline V gene, CDR1 is MNHNY and CDR2 is SVGAGI (reference sequence). The CDR3 loop spans 15 amino acids. V was clipped by 6 bases and J by 1 base, with 15 bases between them.

The rearrangement links TRBV7-9 to TRBJ1-1, with a tentative D call TRBD1 (6 bases). Trimming removed 5 bases at V and 2 bases at J, with 12 bases between. The CDR3 has 14 residues. From germline, CDR1 is SEHNR and CDR2 FQNEAQ (reference sequence). The CDR3 region has the DNA TGTGCCAGCAGCCCCAGGGACACCAACACTGAAGCTTTCTTT. Its protein product is CASSPRDTNTEAFF.

V gene TRBV28 combines with J gene TRBJ1-5; no reliable D call. The CDR3 sequence is 17 residues long. V shed 3 bases and J shed 1 base, with 16 bases lying between them. CDR1 is MDHEN and CDR2 is SYDVKM in the germline V gene. The CDR3 spells CASSFGGLGRSNQPQHF. Here the CDR3 DNA reads TGTGCCAGCAGTTTCGGAGGGCTTGGACGAAGCAATCAGCCCCAGCATTTT.

The genes are TRBV18 and TRBJ2-7; 7 bases are a match to TRBD2. CDR3 length equals 15 residues. CDR1 and CDR2 from the germline V gene are KGHSH and LQKENI. J was trimmed by 0 bases and V by 5 bases; bases with no gene match: 7. The CDR3 DNA reads TGTGCCAGCTCATCCAGCGGGGCGACCTCCTACGAGCAGTACTTC. The encoded protein is CASSSSGATSYEQYF.

The chain is built from TRBV11-2 and TRBJ1-1; no clear D. The ends were cut back, 5 bases at V and 0 bases at J, with 10 bases in the middle. Germline V gene lookup returns CDR1 SGHAT and CDR2 FQNNGV. This CDR3 contains 14 residues. The CDR3 here is CASSAVQLNTEAFF. CDR3 coding DNA: TGTGCCAGCAGCGCCGTACAGCTGAACACTGAAGCTTTCTTT.

This clone was detected a few times. V gene TRBV5-8 combines with J gene TRBJ1-5; D is perhaps TRBD1 (5 bases). CDR1 and CDR2 from the germline V gene are SGHTS and YDEGEE. This CDR3 has 15 amino acids. Trimming stripped 0 bases from V and 3 bases from J, with 10 bases between. In nucleotides, the CDR3 is TGTGCCAGCAGCTTGGAAGGGGCACCCAATCAGCCCCAGCATTTT. Translated: CASSLEGAPNQPQHF.